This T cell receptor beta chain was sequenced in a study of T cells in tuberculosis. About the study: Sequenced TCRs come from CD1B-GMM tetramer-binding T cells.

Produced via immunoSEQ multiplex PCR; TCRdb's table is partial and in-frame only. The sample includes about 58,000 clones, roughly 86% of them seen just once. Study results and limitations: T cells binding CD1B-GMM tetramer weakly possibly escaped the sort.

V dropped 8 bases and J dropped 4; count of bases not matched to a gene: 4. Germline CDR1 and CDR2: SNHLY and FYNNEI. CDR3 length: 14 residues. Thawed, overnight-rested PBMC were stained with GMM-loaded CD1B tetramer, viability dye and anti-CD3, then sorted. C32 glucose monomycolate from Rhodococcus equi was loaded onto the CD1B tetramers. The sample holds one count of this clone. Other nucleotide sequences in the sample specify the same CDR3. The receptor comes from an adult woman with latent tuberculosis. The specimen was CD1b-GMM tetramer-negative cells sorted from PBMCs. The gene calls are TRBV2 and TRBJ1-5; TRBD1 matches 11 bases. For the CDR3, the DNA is TGTGCCAGCTCCGGGACAGGGGGAAATCAGCCCCAGCATTTT. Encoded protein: CASSGTGGNQPQHF.